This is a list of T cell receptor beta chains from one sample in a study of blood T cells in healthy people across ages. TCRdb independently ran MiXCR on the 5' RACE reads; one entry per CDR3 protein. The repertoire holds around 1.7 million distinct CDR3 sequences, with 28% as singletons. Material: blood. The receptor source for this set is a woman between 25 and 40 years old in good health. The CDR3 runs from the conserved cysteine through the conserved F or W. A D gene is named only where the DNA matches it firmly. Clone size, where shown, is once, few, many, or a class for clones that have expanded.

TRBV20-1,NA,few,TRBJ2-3,TGCAGTGCTAGAAGTCCGGGGAGGACAGATACGCAGTATTTT,CSARSPGRTDTQYF
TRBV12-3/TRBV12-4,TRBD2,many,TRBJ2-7,TGTGCCAGCACCGCGGGGGGCAGGGATTTCTACGAGCAGTACTTC,CASTAGGRDFYEQYF
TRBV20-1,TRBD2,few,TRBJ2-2,TGCAGTGCTAGTAAAAGCGGGAGAGACACCGGGGAGCTGTTTTTT,CSASKSGRDTGELFF
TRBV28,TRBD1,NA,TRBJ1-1,TGTGCCAGCAGGGGCCCGGGACAGGATGAAGCTTTCTTT,CASRGPGQDEAFF
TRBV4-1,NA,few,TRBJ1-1,TGCGCCAGCAGCCAATCCACAGGGACGAACACTGAAGCTTTCTTT,CASSQSTGTNTEAFF
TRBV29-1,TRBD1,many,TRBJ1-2,TGCAGCGGAGGGGGCAGAAACTATGGCTACACCTTC,CSGGGRNYGYTF
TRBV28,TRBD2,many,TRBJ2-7,TGTGCCAGCAGCTCACAGCGGGGGGACAGCTCCTACGAGCAGTACTTC,CASSSQRGDSSYEQYF
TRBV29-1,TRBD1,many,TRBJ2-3,TGCAGCTTATCCGGGACAGCTAGCACAGATACGCAGTATTTT,CSLSGTASTDTQYF
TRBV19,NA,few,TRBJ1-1,TGTGCCAGTAGTATTACCACTGAAGCTTTCTTT,CASSITTEAFF
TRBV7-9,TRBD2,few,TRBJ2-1,TGTGCCAGCAGCACGCGACTAGCGGGGCCCTACAATGAGCAGTTCTTC,CASSTRLAGPYNEQFF
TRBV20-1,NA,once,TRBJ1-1,TGCAGTGCCATTAAACGGGGCACTGAAGCTTTCTTT,CSAIKRGTEAFF
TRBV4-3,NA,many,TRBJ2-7,TGCGCCAGCAGCCAAGGACCCCGGAAGACATTAAGGGGCTACGAGCAGTACTTC,CASSQGPRKTLRGYEQYF
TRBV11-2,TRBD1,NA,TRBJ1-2,TGTGCCAGCAGCTTAACAGGGGGGGCGGCTAACTATGGCTACACCTTC,CASSLTGGAANYGYTF
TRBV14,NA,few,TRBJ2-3,TGTGCCAGCAGCCAAGACTGGGCAGGGGCGGATACGCAGTATTTT,CASSQDWAGADTQYF
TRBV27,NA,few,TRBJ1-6,TGTGCCAGCAGAAGCTGGGGACAAGCGAATTCACCCCTCCACTTT,CASRSWGQANSPLHF
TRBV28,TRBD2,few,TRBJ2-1,TGTGCCAGCAGTTTAAGCGGGGGCAACTCCTACAATGAGCAGTTCTTC,CASSLSGGNSYNEQFF
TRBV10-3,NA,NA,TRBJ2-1,TGTGCCCACCGAGGGGGTCCCGACAATGAGCAGTTCTTC,CAHRGGPDNEQFF
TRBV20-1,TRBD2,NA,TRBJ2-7,TGCAGTGCTAGAGATTCCCGCGCGGGAGGTGCCGAGCAGTACTTC,CSARDSRAGGAEQYF
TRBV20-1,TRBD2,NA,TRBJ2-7,TGCAGTGCTAGAGCCCAGGCGGGGGGTGAGCAGTACTTC,CSARAQAGGEQYF
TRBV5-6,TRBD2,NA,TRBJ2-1,TGTGCCAGCAGCTTGGGACTTACTAGCGAAGATGAGCAGTTCTTC,CASSLGLTSEDEQFF
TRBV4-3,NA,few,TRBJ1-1,TGCGCCAGCAGCCAAGATCCGGGACGGCTGAACACTGAAGCTTTCTTT,CASSQDPGRLNTEAFF
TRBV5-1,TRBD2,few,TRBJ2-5,TGCGCCAGCAGCTTTGTCGCGGGGGTCACCCAAGAGACCCAGTACTTC,CASSFVAGVTQETQYF
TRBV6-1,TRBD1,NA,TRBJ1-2,TGTGCCAGCAGTGAAGCAACAGGGGGGATTAGTGGCTACACCTTC,CASSEATGGISGYTF
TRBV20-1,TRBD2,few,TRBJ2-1,TGCAGTGCTGGGACTAGCGGGAGGGCCTTGGGTGAGCAGTTCTTC,CSAGTSGRALGEQFF
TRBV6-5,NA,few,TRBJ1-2,TGTGCCAGCAGTTACTCTATAGGGGGGCGTGATGGCTACACCTTC,CASSYSIGGRDGYTF
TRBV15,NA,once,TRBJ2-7,TGTGCCACCAGCAAGGCGGGGAGCTCCCACGAGCAGTACTTC,CATSKAGSSHEQYF
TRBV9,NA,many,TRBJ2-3,TGTGCCAGCAGCGTAGCTGCAGATACGCAGTATTTT,CASSVAADTQYF
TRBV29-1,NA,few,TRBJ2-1,TGCAGCGCTCAGGGAACGGGAAGTTCCCACAATGAGCAGTTCTTC,CSAQGTGSSHNEQFF
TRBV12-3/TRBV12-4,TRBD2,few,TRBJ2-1,TGTGCCAGCAGCTTCGGACTAGCGGGAGGAGGTGAGCAGTTCTTC,CASSFGLAGGGEQFF
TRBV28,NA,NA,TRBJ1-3,TGTGCCAGCAGCCTTCCCCTCGGCGGCACCATATATTTT,CASSLPLGGTIYF
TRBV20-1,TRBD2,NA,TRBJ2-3,TGCAGTGCTAGACCGCCCCACGGACTAGCGGGAGGACTTGGACACACAGATACGCAGTATTTT,CSARPPHGLAGGLGHTDTQYF
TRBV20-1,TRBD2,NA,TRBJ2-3,TGCAGTGCTAGCGGGCGGGGGGTACTCACAGATACGCAGTATTTT,CSASGRGVLTDTQYF
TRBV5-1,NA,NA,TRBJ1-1,TGCGCCAGCAGCTTGGCCGGCACGGGCAGGGGCACTGAAGCTTTCTTT,CASSLAGTGRGTEAFF
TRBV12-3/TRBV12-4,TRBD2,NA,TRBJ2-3,TGTGCCAGCAGTTTTGCGGGAGGGCTTGGAGATGCGCAGTATTTT,CASSFAGGLGDAQYF
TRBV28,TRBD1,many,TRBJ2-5,TGTGCCAGCAGTTTGACCACCGGGACAGGGACAGATGAAGAGACCCAGTACTTC,CASSLTTGTGTDEETQYF
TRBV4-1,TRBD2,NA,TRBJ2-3,TGCGCCAGCAGCCAAGTGGGCGGGGGGGAGGCAGATACGCAGTATTTT,CASSQVGGGEADTQYF
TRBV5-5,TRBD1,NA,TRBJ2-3,TGTGCCAGCAGCGGGACAGGGGTCCCCACAGATACGCAGTATTTT,CASSGTGVPTDTQYF
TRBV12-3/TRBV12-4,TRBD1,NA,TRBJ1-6,TGTGCCAGCAGTTTGGGCGGACAGGGCAATTCACCCCTCCACTTT,CASSLGGQGNSPLHF
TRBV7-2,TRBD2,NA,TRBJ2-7,TGTGCCAGCAGTCCCGGACTAGCGACTAACGAGCAGTACTTC,CASSPGLATNEQYF
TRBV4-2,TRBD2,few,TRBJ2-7,TGTGCCAGCAGCCAAGAGCTCGTAGCGGGGGGGCGCGAGCAGTACTTC,CASSQELVAGGREQYF